These 21 T cell receptor beta chains were sequenced from one sample in a study of radiation and T cells in renal cell carcinoma. Time point noted: baseline pretreatment blood. Treatment described: 15 Gy SBRT to primary tumor, nephrectomy 4 weeks later. Here immunoSEQ multiplex PCR was the method, and the copy in TCRdb shows in-frame clones only, minus some. The sample lists roughly 100,000 clones; 75% to 90% were seen once. The source material was blood, sampled from a patient whose treatment included radiotherapy and nephrectomy. Source of these receptors: a man aged 45 to 65 with renal cell carcinoma.

V is TRBV7-2 and J is TRBJ1-6; D remains ambiguous. The CDR3 runs to 12 residues. Germline V gene lookup returns CDR1 SGHTA and CDR2 FQGNSA. V was clipped by 5 bases and J by 4 bases, with 3 bases between them. CDR3 sequence: CASSAYNSPLHF. CDR3 bases: TGTGCCAGCAGCGCTTATAATTCACCCCTCCACTTT.

The genes are TRBV2 and TRBJ2-7, with 9 bases that match TRBD1. Unmatched junction bases numbered 12, after V lost 6 bases and J lost 9 bases. Germline V gene data show CDR1 as SNHLY and CDR2 as FYNNEI. The CDR3 consists of 14 residues. The CDR3 nucleotides read TGTGCCAGCAGGGAAACAGGGGGCTTTTTTGGGCAGTACTTC. Protein: CASRETGGFFGQYF.

The gene calls are TRBV4-2 and TRBJ1-4; D is unclear. Germline V gene sequence: CDR1 LGHNA, CDR2 YNFKEQ. V was trimmed by 7 bases and J by 2 bases, leaving 17 bases between them. The CDR3 length is 16 residues. The CDR3 region has the DNA TGTGCCAGCACATTCGACGGGCTAGGGACTAATGAAAAACTGTTTTTT. It is translated as CASTFDGLGTNEKLFF.

This chain joins TRBV10-3 and TRBJ2-7, with 12 bases aligning to TRBD2. V gave up 10 bases and J gave up 4 bases; unmatched junction bases: 5. The length of the CDR3 is 13 residues. Germline V gene lookup returns CDR1 ENHRY and CDR2 SYGVKD. DNA of the CDR3: TGTGCCACGCAACTAGCGGGGGGATACGAGCAGTACTTC. Its translation is CATQLAGGYEQYF.

V gene TRBV5-1 combines with J gene TRBJ1-3; TRBD1 aligns across 8 bases. Germline lookup yields CDR1 SGHRS and CDR2 YFSETQ. The V segment lost 5 bases and the J segment 0 bases; nucleotides outside the gene matches: 4. The CDR3 is 15 amino acids. The CDR3 is CASRAGTGSGNTIYF. The DNA of the CDR3 is TGCGCCAGCAGGGCTGGGACAGGCTCTGGAAACACCATATATTTT.

This chain links TRBV7-3 with TRBJ1-2; unclear D gene. The V gene's germline CDR1 is SGHTA and CDR2 FQGTGA. With 2 bases removed from V and 4 bases from J, the gap between germline ends came to 17 bases. The CDR3 contains 16 residues. The CDR3 coding sequence is TGTGCCAGCAGCTTATTCGCAGTTGAGAGGGTCTATGGCTACACCTTC. Its translation is CASSLFAVERVYGYTF.

This chain uses TRBV5-6 with TRBJ1-3; a possible D gene is TRBD1 (6 bases). The V and J ends lost 6 bases and 2 bases respectively, with 18 bases between them. Germline V gene data show CDR1 as SGHDT and CDR2 as YYEEEE. CDR3 length: 16 amino acids. This CDR3 is CASTTNYNRAGNTIYF. DNA for the CDR3: TGTGCCAGCACCACCAATTATAACAGGGCTGGAAACACCATATATTTT.

Points on this clone: The DNA is omitted, as the CDR3 cannot be located on it reliably, and the CDR3 follows TCRdb's listing. J is TRBJ1-5 and V is TRBV30. Germline V CDR1 and CDR2: GTSNPN, SVGIG (reference sequence). The CDR3 spans 15 residues, counting both ends. The CDR3: CALFYRCGRNQPQHF.

The chain recombines TRBV10-3 with TRBJ2-2; no reliable D call. The CDR3 consists of 13 residues. Germline lookup yields CDR1 ENHRY and CDR2 SYGVKD. V shed 7 bases and J shed 7 bases, with 13 bases lying between them. CDR3 DNA: TGTGCCATCATGCCGGAATTGGACGGGGAGCTGTTTTTT. Translating gives CAIMPELDGELFF.

The V gene is TRBV7-9, the J gene TRBJ2-1; D is possibly TRBD1 (5 bases). Trimming pared 2 bases from V and 9 bases from J, leaving 17 bases between. The CDR3 consists of 15 residues. From germline, CDR1 is SEHNR and CDR2 FQNEAQ (reference sequence). CDR3 coding DNA: TGTGCCAGCAGCTTACATCAGCAGGGTAGGGGTGAGCAGTTCTTC. Its protein is CASSLHQQGRGEQFF.

In DNA form, the CDR3 reads TGTGCCAGCAGTTACTCGGCAGCCGAAGGAACACCCCTCCACTTT. Translating gives CASSYSAAEGTPLHF. This sequence joins TRBV6-5 and TRBJ1-6; D call uncertain. Germline CDR1 reads MNHEY; CDR2 reads SVGAGI. V lost 0 bases and J lost 11, with 14 bases in between. CDR3 length: 15 amino acids.

The chain combines TRBV7-9 with TRBJ1-2; 12 bases match TRBD1. This CDR3 has 16 amino acids. The V and J ends lost 5 bases and 5 bases, in that order; junction bases with no gene match: 9. In germline, CDR1 is SEHNR, CDR2 FQNEAQ (reference sequence). CDR3 nucleotides: TGTGCCAGCAGCAGGGGACAGGGGGCAATGGCTTATGGCTACACCTTC. This translates into CASSRGQGAMAYGYTF.

The V and J genes are TRBV28 and TRBJ1-2; 7 bases are a match to TRBD1. CDR1 and CDR2 from the germline V gene are MDHEN and SYDVKM. The junction had 2 bases not matched to a gene; V was cut back by 4 bases and J by 0 bases. The CDR3 is made up of 14 amino acids. CDR3 residues: CASSSGTANYGYTF. The CDR3 bases are TGTGCCAGCAGTTCCGGGACAGCTAACTATGGCTACACCTTC.

This clone is a singleton in its sample. The chain carries TRBV6-5 and TRBJ2-1, with D uncertain. Germline CDR1 and CDR2: MNHEY and SVGAGI. V lost 2 bases, J lost 8 bases, and 7 bases lay in between. This CDR3 has 12 amino acids. The CDR3 is CASSYGADEQFF. The CDR3 region has the DNA TGTGCCAGCAGTTACGGCGCGGATGAGCAGTTCTTC.

J is TRBJ2-1 and V is TRBV9, with D perhaps TRBD1 (6 bases). V gave up 4 bases and J gave up 4 bases, with 18 bases separating them. Germline V gene lookup returns CDR1 SGDLS and CDR2 YYNGEE. This CDR3 has 16 residues. For the CDR3, the DNA is TGTGCCAGCAGCCTCACCCCCGGGACATCGTACAATGAGCAGTTCTTC. It is translated as CASSLTPGTSYNEQFF.

V gene TRBV18 combines with J gene TRBJ2-1, with 10 bases aligning to TRBD2. Losses at the gene ends were 9 bases for V and 7 bases for J; bases not matched to a gene: 6. The CDR3 spans 13 residues. Germline values: CDR1 KGHSH, CDR2 LQKENI. CDR3 loop: CASERGGQNEQFF. The CDR3 DNA is TGTGCCAGTGAGCGGGGGGGCCAGAATGAGCAGTTCTTC.

This chain connects TRBV5-1 to TRBJ2-3, with D possibly matching TRBD2 (6 bases). The length of the CDR3 is 15 residues. The V end lost 4 bases, the J end lost 1 base, and 13 bases lay between the germline ends. Germline V gives CDR1 SGHRS, CDR2 YFSETQ. CDR3 in amino acids: CASSVTSGGTDTQYF. CDR3 DNA: TGCGCCAGCAGCGTGACTAGTGGTGGCACAGATACGCAGTATTTT.

The rearrangement joins TRBV19 to TRBJ2-7, with 9 nucleotides matching TRBD2. The CDR3 runs to 15 residues. Germline V gene data show CDR1 as LNHDA and CDR2 as SQIVND (reference sequence). J gave up 3 bases and V 5 bases, and 8 bases lay outside the gene matches. For the CDR3, the DNA is TGTGCCAGTAGTCGAACTAGCGGGTTCCACTACGAGCAGTACTTC. Translation: CASSRTSGFHYEQYF.

The rearrangement links TRBV29-1 to TRBJ2-7; D may be TRBD1 or TRBD2 (5 bases each). The germline V gene encodes CDR1 SQVTM and CDR2 ANQGSEA. The CDR3 spans 13 residues. The CDR3, as DNA: TGCAGTACCGGGACGGCCAGCTCCTACGAGCAGTACTTC. Encoded protein: CSTGTASSYEQYF.

This chain links TRBV15 with TRBJ1-5; D ambiguous. The length of the CDR3 is 14 residues. The V end lost 0 bases, the J end lost 4 bases, and 7 bases lay between the germline ends. Germline V gives CDR1 LNHNV, CDR2 YYDKDF (reference sequence). CDR3 residues: CATSRDATNQPQHF. The CDR3 DNA sequence: TGTGCCACCAGCAGAGATGCGACTAATCAGCCCCAGCATTTT.

The chain is built from TRBV6-5 and TRBJ1-2; TRBD1 might be the D (6 bases). The CDR3 consists of 14 residues. V was trimmed by 2 bases and J by 4 bases, leaving 11 bases between them. The germline V gene has CDR1 MNHEY and CDR2 SVGAGI. The CDR3 DNA reads TGTGCCAGCAGTTACGGGGGGCCCCCCTATGGCTACACCTTC. Protein: CASSYGGPPYGYTF.